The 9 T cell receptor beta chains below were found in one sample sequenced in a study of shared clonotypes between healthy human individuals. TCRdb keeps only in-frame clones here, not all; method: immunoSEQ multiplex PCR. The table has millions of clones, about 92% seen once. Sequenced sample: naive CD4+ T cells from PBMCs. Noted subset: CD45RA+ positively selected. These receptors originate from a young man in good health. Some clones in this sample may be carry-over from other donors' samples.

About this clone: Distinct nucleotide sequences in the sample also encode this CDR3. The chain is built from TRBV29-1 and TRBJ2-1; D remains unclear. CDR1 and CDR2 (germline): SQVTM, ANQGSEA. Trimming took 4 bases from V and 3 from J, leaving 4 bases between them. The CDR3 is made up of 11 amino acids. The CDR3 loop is CSVGDYNEQFF. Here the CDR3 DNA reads TGCAGCGTTGGCGACTACAATGAGCAGTTCTTC.

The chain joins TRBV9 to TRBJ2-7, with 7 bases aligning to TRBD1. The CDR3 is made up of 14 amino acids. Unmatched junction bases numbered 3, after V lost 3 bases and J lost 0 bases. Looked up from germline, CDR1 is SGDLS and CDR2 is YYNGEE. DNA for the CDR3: TGTGCCAGCAGCGGCCGGGACAGCTCCTACGAGCAGTACTTC. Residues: CASSGRDSSYEQYF. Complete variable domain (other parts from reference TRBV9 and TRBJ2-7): DSGVTQTPKHLITATGQRVTLRCSPRSGDLSVYWYQQSLDQGLQFLIQYYNGEERAKGNILERFSAQQFPDLHSELNLSSLELGDSALYFCASSGRDSSYEQYFGPGTRLTVT.

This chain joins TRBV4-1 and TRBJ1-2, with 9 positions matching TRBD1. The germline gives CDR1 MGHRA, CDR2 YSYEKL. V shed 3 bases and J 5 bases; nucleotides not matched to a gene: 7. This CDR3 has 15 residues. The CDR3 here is CASSHRPGQGYGYTF. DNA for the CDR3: TGCGCCAGCAGCCATCGTCCGGGACAGGGTTATGGCTACACCTTC.

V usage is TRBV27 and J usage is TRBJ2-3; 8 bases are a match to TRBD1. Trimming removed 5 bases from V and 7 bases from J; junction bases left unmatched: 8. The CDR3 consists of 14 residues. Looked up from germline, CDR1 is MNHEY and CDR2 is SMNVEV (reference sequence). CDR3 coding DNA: TGTGCCAGCAGTCAATCAAGACAGGGGCATACGCAGTATTTT. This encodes CASSQSRQGHTQYF.

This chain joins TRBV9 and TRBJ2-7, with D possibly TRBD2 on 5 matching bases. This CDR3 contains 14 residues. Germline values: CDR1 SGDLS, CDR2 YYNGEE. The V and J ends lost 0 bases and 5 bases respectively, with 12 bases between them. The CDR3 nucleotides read TGTGCCAGCAGCGTAGCCGGGATCGGCCACGAGCAGTACTTC. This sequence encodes CASSVAGIGHEQYF.

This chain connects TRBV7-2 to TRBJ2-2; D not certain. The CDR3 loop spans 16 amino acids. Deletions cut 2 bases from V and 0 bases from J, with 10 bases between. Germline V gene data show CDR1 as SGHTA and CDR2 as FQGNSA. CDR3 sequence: CASSLNAQANTGELFF. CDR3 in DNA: TGTGCCAGCAGCTTAAATGCCCAGGCGAACACCGGGGAGCTGTTTTTT.

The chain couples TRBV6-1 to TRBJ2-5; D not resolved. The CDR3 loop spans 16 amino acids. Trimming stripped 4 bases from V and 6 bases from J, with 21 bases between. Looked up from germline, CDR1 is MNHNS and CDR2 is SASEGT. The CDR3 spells CASSVHPLRAKKTQYF. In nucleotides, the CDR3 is TGTGCCAGCAGTGTACACCCTCTAAGAGCCAAAAAGACCCAGTACTTC.

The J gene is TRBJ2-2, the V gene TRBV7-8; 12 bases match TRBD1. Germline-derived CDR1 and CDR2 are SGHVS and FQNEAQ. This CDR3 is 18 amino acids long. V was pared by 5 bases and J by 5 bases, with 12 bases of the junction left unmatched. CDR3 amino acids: CASSPRDRGPSMTGELFF. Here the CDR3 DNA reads TGTGCCAGCAGCCCCCGGGACAGGGGGCCCTCGATGACCGGGGAGCTGTTTTTT.

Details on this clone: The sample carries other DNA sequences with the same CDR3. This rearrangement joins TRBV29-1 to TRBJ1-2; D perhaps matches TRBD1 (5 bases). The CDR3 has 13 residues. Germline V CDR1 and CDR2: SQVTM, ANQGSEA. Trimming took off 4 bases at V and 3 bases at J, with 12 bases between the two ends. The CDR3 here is CSVAAGGDYGYTF. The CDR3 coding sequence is TGCAGCGTTGCGGCGGGAGGGGACTATGGCTACACCTTC. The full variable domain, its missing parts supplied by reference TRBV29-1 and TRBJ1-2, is SAVISQKPSRDICQRGTSLTIQCQVDSQVTMMFWYRQQPGQSLTLIATANQGSEATYESGFVIDKFPISRPNLTFSTLTVSNMSPEDSSIYLCSVAAGGDYGYTFGSGTRLTVV.